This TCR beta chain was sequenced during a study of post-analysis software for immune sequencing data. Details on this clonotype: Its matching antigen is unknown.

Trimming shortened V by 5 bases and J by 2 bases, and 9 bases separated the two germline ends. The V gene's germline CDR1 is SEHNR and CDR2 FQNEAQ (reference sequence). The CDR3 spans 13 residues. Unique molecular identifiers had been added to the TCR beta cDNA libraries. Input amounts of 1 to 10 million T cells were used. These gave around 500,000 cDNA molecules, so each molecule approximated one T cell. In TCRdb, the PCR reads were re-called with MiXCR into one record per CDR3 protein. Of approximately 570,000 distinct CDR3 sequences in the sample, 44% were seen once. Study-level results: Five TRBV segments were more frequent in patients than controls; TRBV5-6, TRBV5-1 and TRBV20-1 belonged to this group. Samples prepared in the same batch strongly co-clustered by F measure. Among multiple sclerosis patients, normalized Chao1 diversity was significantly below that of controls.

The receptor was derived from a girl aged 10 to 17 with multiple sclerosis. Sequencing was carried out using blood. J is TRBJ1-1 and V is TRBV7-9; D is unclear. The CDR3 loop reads CASSTHSNTEAFF. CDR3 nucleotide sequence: TGTGCCAGCAGCACACACAGCAACACTGAAGCTTTCTTT.